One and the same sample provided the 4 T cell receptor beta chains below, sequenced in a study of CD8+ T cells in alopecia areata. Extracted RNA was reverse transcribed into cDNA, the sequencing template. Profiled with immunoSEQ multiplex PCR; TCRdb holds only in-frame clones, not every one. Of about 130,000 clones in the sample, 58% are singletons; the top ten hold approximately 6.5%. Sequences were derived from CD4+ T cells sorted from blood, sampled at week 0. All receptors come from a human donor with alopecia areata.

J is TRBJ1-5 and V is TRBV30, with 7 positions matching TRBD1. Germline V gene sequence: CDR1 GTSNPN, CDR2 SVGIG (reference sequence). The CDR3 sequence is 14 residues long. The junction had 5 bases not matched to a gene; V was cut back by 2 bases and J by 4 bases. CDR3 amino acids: CAWSQTGPNQPQHF. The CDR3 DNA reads TGTGCCTGGAGTCAGACAGGGCCGAATCAGCCCCAGCATTTT.

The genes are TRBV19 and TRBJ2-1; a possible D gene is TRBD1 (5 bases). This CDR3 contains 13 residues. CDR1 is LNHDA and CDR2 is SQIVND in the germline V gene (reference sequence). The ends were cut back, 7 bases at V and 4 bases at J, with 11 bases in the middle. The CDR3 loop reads CASKKGPYNEQFF. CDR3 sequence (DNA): TGTGCCAGTAAAAAGGGGCCATACAATGAGCAGTTCTTC.

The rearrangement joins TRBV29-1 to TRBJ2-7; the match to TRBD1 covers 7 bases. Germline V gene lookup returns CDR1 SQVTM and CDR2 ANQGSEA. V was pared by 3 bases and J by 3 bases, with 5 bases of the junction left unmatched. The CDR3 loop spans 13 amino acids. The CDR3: CSVEGQTLYEQYF. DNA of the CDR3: TGCAGCGTTGAGGGACAGACCCTCTACGAGCAGTACTTC.

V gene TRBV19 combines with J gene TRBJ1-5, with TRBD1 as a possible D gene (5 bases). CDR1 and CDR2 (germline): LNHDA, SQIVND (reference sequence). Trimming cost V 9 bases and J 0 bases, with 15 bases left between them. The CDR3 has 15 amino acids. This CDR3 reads CASRTRVYSNQPQHF. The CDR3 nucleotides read TGTGCCAGCCGCACCAGGGTTTATAGCAATCAGCCCCAGCATTTT.